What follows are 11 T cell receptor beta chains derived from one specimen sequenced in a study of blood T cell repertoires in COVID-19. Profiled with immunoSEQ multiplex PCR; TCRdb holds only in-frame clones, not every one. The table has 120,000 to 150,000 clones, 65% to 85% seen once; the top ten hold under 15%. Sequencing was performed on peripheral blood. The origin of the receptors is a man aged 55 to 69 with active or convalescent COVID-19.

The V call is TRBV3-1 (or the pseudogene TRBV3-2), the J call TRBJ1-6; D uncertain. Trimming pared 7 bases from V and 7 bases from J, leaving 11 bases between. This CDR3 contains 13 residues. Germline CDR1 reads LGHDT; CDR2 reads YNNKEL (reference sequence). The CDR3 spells CASTPSLNSPLHF. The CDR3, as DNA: TGTGCCAGCACCCCCAGTTTGAATTCACCCCTCCACTTT.

CDR3 in amino acids: CASSLRSTRETQYF. In DNA form, the CDR3 reads TGTGCCAGCAGCTTAAGGTCGACACGAGAGACCCAGTACTTC. The chain recombines TRBV11-2 with TRBJ2-5; D not certain. Germline CDR1 reads SGHAT; CDR2 reads FQNNGV. V lost 2 bases and J 4 bases, leaving 11 bases between the germline ends. The CDR3 is 14 amino acids. Supplemented by reference TRBV11-2 and TRBJ2-5, the full variable domain reads EAGVAQSPRYKIIEKRQSVAFWCNPISGHATLYWYQQILGQGPKLLIQFQNNGVVDDSQLPKDRFSAERLKGVDSTLKIQPAKLEDSAVYLCASSLRSTRETQYFGPGTRLLVL.

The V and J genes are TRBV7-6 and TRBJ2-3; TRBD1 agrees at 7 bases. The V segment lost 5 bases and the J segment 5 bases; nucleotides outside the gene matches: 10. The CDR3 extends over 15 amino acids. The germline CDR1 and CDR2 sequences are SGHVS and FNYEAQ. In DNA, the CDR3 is TGTGCCAGCAGCACACCGACAGGGTTGAGAGATACGCAGTATTTT. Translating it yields CASSTPTGLRDTQYF.

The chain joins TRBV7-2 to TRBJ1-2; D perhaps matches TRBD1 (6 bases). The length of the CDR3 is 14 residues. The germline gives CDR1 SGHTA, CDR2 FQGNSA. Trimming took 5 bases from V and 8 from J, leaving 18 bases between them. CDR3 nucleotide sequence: TGTGCCAGCAGCCCGGCGGGGGGCTACGGAGGCTACACCTTC. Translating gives CASSPAGGYGGYTF.

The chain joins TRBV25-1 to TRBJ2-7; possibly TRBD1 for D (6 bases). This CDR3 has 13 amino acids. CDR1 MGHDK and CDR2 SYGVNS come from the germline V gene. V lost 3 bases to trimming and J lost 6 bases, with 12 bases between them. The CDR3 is CASSDQPQGEQYF. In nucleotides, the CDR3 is TGTGCCAGCAGTGACCAGCCACAGGGCGAGCAGTACTTC.

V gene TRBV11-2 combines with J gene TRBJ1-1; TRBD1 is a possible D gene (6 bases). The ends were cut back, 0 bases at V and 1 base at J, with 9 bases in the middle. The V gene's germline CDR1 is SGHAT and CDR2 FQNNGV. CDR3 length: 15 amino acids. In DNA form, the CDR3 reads TGTGCCAGCAGCTTAGAGCTGACAGGGAACACTGAAGCTTTCTTT. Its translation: CASSLELTGNTEAFF.

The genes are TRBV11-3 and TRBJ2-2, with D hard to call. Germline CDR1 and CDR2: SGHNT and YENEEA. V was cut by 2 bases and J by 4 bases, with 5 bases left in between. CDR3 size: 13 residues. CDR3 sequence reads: CASSLTGTGELFF. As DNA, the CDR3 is TGTGCCAGCAGCTTAACGGGCACCGGGGAGCTGTTTTTT. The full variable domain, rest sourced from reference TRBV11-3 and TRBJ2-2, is EAGVVQSPRYKIIEKKQPVAFWCNPISGHNTLYWYLQNLGQGPELLIRYENEEAVDDSQLPKDRFSAERLKGVDSTLKIQPAELGDSAVYLCASSLTGTGELFFGEGSRLTVL.

The CDR3 DNA is TGTGCCAGCAGTTTATCACTAGCGGGGGGCACAGATACGCAGTATTTT. Its translation is CASSLSLAGGTDTQYF. The chain employs TRBV27 and TRBJ2-3, with 11 bases identical to TRBD2. Germline CDR1 is MNHEY and CDR2 is SMNVEV (reference sequence). This CDR3 region has 16 residues. V lost 0 bases to trimming and J lost 1 base; unmatched junction nucleotides: 0.

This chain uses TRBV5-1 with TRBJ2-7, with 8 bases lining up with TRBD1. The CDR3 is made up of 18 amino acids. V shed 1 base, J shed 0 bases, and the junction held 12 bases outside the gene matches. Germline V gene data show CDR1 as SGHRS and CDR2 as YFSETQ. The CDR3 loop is CASSLRPRRTGFSYEQYF. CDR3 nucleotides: TGCGCCAGCAGCTTGCGCCCCCGACGGACAGGGTTCTCCTACGAGCAGTACTTC.

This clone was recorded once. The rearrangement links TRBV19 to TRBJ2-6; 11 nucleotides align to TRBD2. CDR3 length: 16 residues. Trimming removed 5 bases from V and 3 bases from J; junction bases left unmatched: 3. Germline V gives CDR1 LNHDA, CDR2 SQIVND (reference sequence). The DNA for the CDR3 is TGTGCCAGTAGTGGGCTAGCGGGAGGTGGGGCCAACGTCCTGACTTTC. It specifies CASSGLAGGGANVLTF.

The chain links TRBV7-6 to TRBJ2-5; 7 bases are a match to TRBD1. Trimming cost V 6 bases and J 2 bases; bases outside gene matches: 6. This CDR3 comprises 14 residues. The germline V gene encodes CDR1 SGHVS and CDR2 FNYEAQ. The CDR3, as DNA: TGTGCCAGCAGTACCTCGGGACAGCAAGAGACCCAGTACTTC. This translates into CASSTSGQQETQYF.